The 27 T cell receptor beta chains below were found in one sample sequenced in a study of radiotherapy plus CTLA-4 blockade in lung cancer. Only in-frame clones appear in the TCRdb table, and some are missing; sequencing was by immunoSEQ multiplex PCR. This sample has roughly 90,000 clones, with 88% found just once. The sequenced sample was peripheral blood, obtained from a patient treated with radiotherapy plus ipilimumab. The source of these receptors is a human donor with non-small cell lung cancer that progressed on radiotherapy plus ipilimumab.

The chain combines TRBV9 with TRBJ2-5; 13 bases map to TRBD2. The CDR3 runs to 15 residues. Germline-derived CDR1 and CDR2 are SGDLS and YYNGEE. V lost 0 bases and J lost 4; bases outside the gene matches: 0. Here the CDR3 DNA reads TGTGCCAGCAGCGTAGGGACTAGCGGGGGAGAGACCCAGTACTTC. Protein sequence: CASSVGTSGGETQYF.

The gene calls are TRBV5-5 and TRBJ2-7; no clear D. The V end was cut by 4 bases, the J end by 3 bases, with 5 bases between. The CDR3 length is 11 residues. Germline V gene sequence: CDR1 SGHKS, CDR2 YYEKEE (reference sequence). The CDR3 reads CASSQIYEQYF. CDR3 DNA: TGTGCCAGCAGCCAAATCTACGAGCAGTACTTC.

The V call is TRBV9, the J call TRBJ2-7, with 8 bases that match TRBD2. Germline CDR1 SGDLS, CDR2 YYNGEE. V lost 0 bases and J lost 0; bases outside the gene matches: 2. The CDR3 is 15 residues long. The CDR3 protein is CASSVVGLASYEQYF. CDR3 in DNA: TGTGCCAGCAGCGTAGTCGGACTAGCCTCCTACGAGCAGTACTTC.

V gene TRBV19 combines with J gene TRBJ1-2; D call uncertain. Germline V lookup: CDR1 LNHDA, CDR2 SQIVND (reference sequence). This CDR3 has 13 amino acids. Deletions cut 3 bases from V and 4 bases from J, with 9 bases between. The CDR3 DNA is TGTGCCAGTAGTATCGTTGACACCTATGGCTACACCTTC. Residues: CASSIVDTYGYTF.

The genes are TRBV7-2 and TRBJ2-1; TRBD2 is a possible D gene (5 bases). V was trimmed by 0 bases and J by 4 bases, leaving 7 bases between them. Germline V gene sequence: CDR1 SGHTA, CDR2 FQGNSA. This CDR3 spans 14 amino acids. Here the CDR3 reads CASSLAQRYNEQFF. The CDR3 DNA reads as TGTGCCAGCAGCTTAGCGCAGCGGTACAATGAGCAGTTCTTC.

V gene TRBV7-2 combines with J gene TRBJ2-3; D is possibly TRBD1 or TRBD2 (5 bases each). Germline assignment: CDR1 SGHTA and CDR2 FQGNSA. The CDR3 sequence is 17 residues long. V was trimmed by 3 bases and J by 1 base, leaving 17 bases between them. As DNA, the CDR3 is TGTGCCAGCAGCTTGTCTGAGACGGGGCACGGCACAGATACGCAGTATTTT. This gives the protein CASSLSETGHGTDTQYF. The full variable domain, completed using reference TRBV7-2 and TRBJ2-3, is GAGVSQSPSNKVTEKGKDVELRCDPISGHTALYWYRQSLGQGLEFLIYFQGNSAPDKSGLPSDRFSAERTGGSVSTLTIQRTQQEDSAVYLCASSLSETGHGTDTQYFGPGTRLTVL.

V gene TRBV4-1 combines with J gene TRBJ2-3, with 10 bases fitting TRBD2. From germline, CDR1 is MGHRA and CDR2 YSYEKL. The J segment lost 6 bases and the V segment lost 1 base, leaving 7 bases of the junction unmatched. This CDR3 is built from 16 residues. CDR3 DNA sequence: TGCGCCAGCAGCCAAGCCCTAGCGGGAGTGGGTGATACGCAGTATTTT. This sequence encodes CASSQALAGVGDTQYF.

J is TRBJ2-1 and V is TRBV27, with D unresolved. V was shortened by 6 bases and J by 0 bases, with 12 bases between the two germline ends. This CDR3 spans 15 amino acids. Germline CDR1 reads MNHEY; CDR2 reads SMNVEV (reference sequence). The CDR3 DNA reads TGTGCCAGCAGACAAACTCCTAGCTCCTACAATGAGCAGTTCTTC. The encoded protein is CASRQTPSSYNEQFF.

The rearrangement joins TRBV2 to TRBJ1-5, with D unresolved. The CDR3 extends over 13 amino acids. CDR1 SNHLY and CDR2 FYNNEI come from the germline V gene. V was shortened by 7 bases and J by 5 bases, with 12 bases between the two germline ends. The CDR3 DNA reads as TGTGCCAGCACACCGAGTTACGATCAGCCCCAGCATTTT. This gives the protein CASTPSYDQPQHF.

The rearrangement uses TRBV9 and TRBJ1-2; TRBD1 aligns across 7 bases. The CDR3 has 16 residues. The J segment lost 4 bases and the V segment lost 0 bases, leaving 9 bases of the junction unmatched. Germline CDR1 reads SGDLS; CDR2 reads YYNGEE. The CDR3 bases are TGTGCCAGCAGCGTAGGGGAGGGGAGACAGGGCTATGGCTACACCTTC. Translation gives CASSVGEGRQGYGYTF.

The V and J genes are TRBV7-8 and TRBJ2-1, with a tentative D call TRBD2 (5 bases). The germline CDR1 and CDR2 sequences are SGHVS and FQNEAQ. The CDR3 totals 15 residues. V was shortened by 1 base and J by 6 bases, with 13 bases between the two germline ends. The CDR3 here is CASSLVGASFNEQFF. The CDR3, as DNA: TGTGCCAGCAGCTTAGTGGGCGCTAGCTTCAATGAGCAGTTCTTC.

The chain links TRBV21-1 to TRBJ1-2. TRBV21-1 is marked as a pseudogene. The CDR3 length is 13 residues. The CDR3 DNA is TGTGCCAGCAGCACCCAAGGCAACTATGGCTACACCTTC. Residues: CASSTQGNYGYTF.

V and J are TRBV7-3 and TRBJ2-3; 7 positions agree with TRBD2. V lost 4 bases, J lost 2 bases, and 6 bases stayed unmatched. The germline V gene encodes CDR1 SGHTA and CDR2 FQGTGA. This CDR3 spans 15 amino acids. For the CDR3, the DNA is TGTGCCAGCAGCTCCGGGACTACAGACACAGATACGCAGTATTTT. It codes for CASSSGTTDTDTQYF.

This clone was picked up one time. The chain recombines TRBV5-4 with TRBJ1-5, with unresolved D. Germline V gene sequence: CDR1 SGHNT, CDR2 YYREEE (reference sequence). The CDR3 is made up of 14 amino acids. Between the trimmed V and J ends, which lost 7 bases and 9 bases, there was a span of 20 bases. The CDR3 region is CASSKEGRSSPQHF. For the CDR3, the DNA is TGTGCCAGCTCCAAGGAGGGCAGGTCATCGCCCCAGCATTTT.

This chain joins TRBV7-6 and TRBJ2-7; 9 bases agree with TRBD2. CDR1 is SGHVS, CDR2 FNYEAQ, per germline. V gave up 1 base and J gave up 0 bases; unmatched junction bases: 7. The CDR3 extends over 17 amino acids. As DNA, the CDR3 is TGTGCCAGCAGCTTAGGAGGTCGACTAGCGGCCTCCTACGAGCAGTACTTC. It codes for CASSLGGRLAASYEQYF.

This rearrangement joins TRBV5-8 to TRBJ1-5; possibly TRBD1 for D (5 bases). Germline values: CDR1 SGHTS, CDR2 YDEGEE. The CDR3 runs 14 residues. Trimming pared 2 bases from V and 2 bases from J, leaving 8 bases between. The CDR3 loop is CASSFLGGNQPQHF. CDR3 coding DNA: TGTGCCAGCAGCTTTCTAGGGGGCAATCAGCCCCAGCATTTT.

Remarks on this clone: Mismatch with germline at one junction end may stem from a read error. The gene calls are TRBV7-9 and TRBJ2-3, with 11 bases aligning to TRBD2. This CDR3 has 15 residues. Germline CDR1 and CDR2: SEHNR and FQNEAQ (reference sequence). CDR3 in amino acids: CASSVAGGPSDTQYF. For the CDR3, the DNA is TGTGCCAGCAGCGTAGCGGGAGGGCCCTCAGATACGCAGTATTTT.

The chain uses TRBV7-9 and TRBJ2-5; TRBD1 is a possible D gene (6 bases). Germline-derived CDR1 and CDR2 are SEHNR and FQNEAQ (reference sequence). V was trimmed by 4 bases and J by 3 bases, leaving 15 bases between them. This CDR3 is built from 15 residues. The CDR3 protein is CASSSGQQLKETQYF. The DNA of the CDR3 is TGTGCCAGCAGCTCCGGACAGCAGCTAAAAGAGACCCAGTACTTC.

This chain joins TRBV4-1 and TRBJ1-5; 7 bases are a match to TRBD1. From germline, CDR1 is MGHRA and CDR2 YSYEKL. V trimming: 0 bases; J trimming: 4 bases; junction bases outside the gene matches: 6. This CDR3 spans 16 amino acids. This chain's CDR3 is CASSQEAGQRNQPQHF. The CDR3, as DNA: TGCGCCAGCAGCCAAGAAGCGGGACAGAGGAATCAGCCCCAGCATTTT.

The V and J genes are TRBV10-1 and TRBJ2-3; possible D gene TRBD1, 6 bases. This CDR3 comprises 14 residues. Trimming removed 6 bases from V and 3 bases from J, with 13 bases in between. In germline, CDR1 is WNHNN, CDR2 SYGVQD (reference sequence). In DNA, the CDR3 is TGCGCCAGCAGCTGGAGCCAGGGGACAGATACGCAGTATTTT. This sequence encodes CASSWSQGTDTQYF.

The chain has TRBV9 and TRBJ2-2, with 7 nucleotides matching TRBD2. There are 15 residues in the CDR3. Germline loops: CDR1 SGDLS, CDR2 YYNGEE. V lost 1 base to trimming and J lost 1 base; unmatched junction nucleotides: 1. The CDR3 nucleotides read TGTGCCAGCAGCGTACAGCGGGAGAACACCGGGGAGCTGTTTTTT. It is translated as CASSVQRENTGELFF.

The chain combines TRBV19 with TRBJ2-2; D may be TRBD2 (5 bases). The CDR3 covers 14 residues. Trimming took off 4 bases at V and 1 base at J, with 7 bases between the two ends. CDR1 is LNHDA, CDR2 SQIVND, per germline (reference sequence). The CDR3 DNA follows: TGTGCCAGTAGTAGAGGAGGGAACACCGGGGAGCTGTTTTTT. It translates to CASSRGGNTGELFF. Full variable domain (outside the CDR3, taken from reference TRBV19 and TRBJ2-2): DGGITQSPKYLFRKEGQNVTLSCEQNLNHDAMYWYRQDPGQGLRLIYYSQIVNDFQKGDIAEGYSVSREKKESFPLTVTSAQKNPTAFYLCASSRGGNTGELFFGEGSRLTVL.

This chain links TRBV5-4 with TRBJ1-2; the D gene is possibly TRBD1 (5 bases). Trimming pared 3 bases from V and 4 bases from J, leaving 10 bases between. Germline values: CDR1 SGHNT, CDR2 YYREEE (reference sequence). This CDR3 spans 13 amino acids. This CDR3 is CASSSRGGYGYTF. As DNA, the CDR3 is TGTGCCAGCAGCTCCCGGGGGGGCTATGGCTACACCTTC.

This clone appeared once. V gene TRBV5-1 combines with J gene TRBJ2-2, with D possibly being TRBD1 or TRBD2 (6 bases each). Germline lookup yields CDR1 SGHRS and CDR2 YFSETQ. The CDR3 consists of 17 residues. V was shortened by 3 bases and J by 2 bases, with 17 bases between the two germline ends. The CDR3 nucleotides are TGCGCCAGCAGCTATATTTTCGGGGGCGAAAACACCGGGGAGCTGTTTTTT. Its protein is CASSYIFGGENTGELFF.

The chain uses TRBV7-9 and TRBJ2-2; D remains ambiguous. Between the trimmed V and J ends, which lost 3 bases and 0 bases, there was a span of 8 bases. Germline V lookup: CDR1 SEHNR, CDR2 FQNEAQ (reference sequence). The CDR3 loop spans 15 amino acids. CDR3 nucleotide sequence: TGTGCCAGCAGCTTGAGGCAGTCGAACACCGGGGAGCTGTTTTTT. This gives the protein CASSLRQSNTGELFF.

This sequence joins TRBV5-4 and TRBJ2-5, with TRBD1 identical over 11 bases. CDR1 and CDR2 (germline): SGHNT, YYREEE (reference sequence). V was pared by 4 bases and J by 5 bases, with 7 bases of the junction left unmatched. This CDR3 contains 15 residues. Here the CDR3 reads CASSTGTGGQETQYF. The CDR3 nucleotides are TGTGCCAGCAGCACGGGGACAGGGGGTCAGGAGACCCAGTACTTC.

This rearrangement joins TRBV5-1 to TRBJ2-5; 10 bases are shared with TRBD2. Per germline, CDR1 SGHRS and CDR2 YFSETQ. The CDR3 is 14 amino acids. The V gene end was trimmed by 3 bases and the J gene end by 2 bases; junction bases not matched to a gene: 1. CDR3 sequence: CASSWTSGQETQYF. CDR3 in DNA: TGCGCCAGCAGCTGGACTAGCGGTCAAGAGACCCAGTACTTC.